Detailed here is one T cell receptor (beta chain). Its antigen is currently not known. No base quality information exists; no much larger clone differs at one position. The sample originates from a study of identifying expanded T cells in peripheral blood (dated by TCRdb to about 2019). Describing the broader study: Technical replicates were generated by sequencing separate aliquots of the same genomic DNA pool, with four replicates compared pairwise. Summary of the overall study and its limitations: The authors expected that over much longer intervals, such as months to years, biological variance in healthy repertoires might increase even further. For all healthy donors, the variance in clone template counts between approximately two-week samples rose significantly as total template count increased. Across all healthy-donor time intervals, the beta-binomial model significantly lowered both the number of clones called differentially abundant and the false-positive rate. The binomial model flagged about 1.2 differentially abundant clones between technical replicates, compared with approximately 16 over roughly 2 weeks and 18 to 20 over around 4 weeks.

During the collection period, no infections or other immune events were recorded for the healthy donors. Time-dependent variance in a beta-binomial model of T-cell clone differential abundance was calibrated using healthy-donor blood repertoires as a training cohort. The training cohort comprised 10 healthy donors, 3 female and 7 male. Donor ages ranged from 29 to 64 years, with an average of around 43 years. Whole blood was collected from each healthy donor at three time points spaced around two weeks apart and obtained from a commercial supplier. For immunosequencing, genomic DNA was extracted from whole blood that had not been sorted. V is reduced by 2 bases and J by 0 bases, leaving a spacing of 11 bases between them. CDR1 and CDR2 are read off the germline V gene as SQVTM and ANQGSEA. Taken from cysteine to phenylalanine, the CDR3 has 16 residues. The retained sequence is limited to the CDR3, 48 bases, with the frame set at the first base.

The immunoSEQ Assay, which uses bias-controlled multiplex PCR amplification of genomic DNA, was used to profile TCRbeta CDR3 regions. For the original study's pipeline: To quantify the absolute abundance of each unique TCRbeta CDR3 region, the sequences were collapsed and filtered. Differential abundance was tested with two models: a binomial (Fisher-equivalent) model and a beta-binomial model that adds time-dependent variance fitted from healthy donors. Clones with fewer than 5 combined templates were removed, and differential abundance was called for clones with a Benjamini-Hochberg FDR below 0.01. Using the form v = (b*log(k)+a)^2, the beta-binomial variance was modeled as a function of the total template count across the two samples. This immuneACCESS table, as held by TCRdb, lists in-frame sequences with V and J called but not all clones. Of the missing ones, under half trace to an unresolved V gene in checked studies; the others have no known cause. V and J calls and clone size come straight from that table; D and trimming were deduced from the DNA. For this sample the table gives approximately 91,000 clones, of which 88% were detected only once. In total, the top ten clones hold 4% of the sample.

Sequencing was performed on blood. The sequence joins TRBV29-1 to TRBJ2-6; a tentative D match to TRBD1 spans 6 bases. This receptor was identified in a person aged 18-70 years in good health. The CDR3 reads as follows: CSVEQGILSGANVLTF. The DNA sequence reads TGCAGCGTTGAACAGGGGATCCTCTCTGGGGCCAACGTCCTGACTTTC.